A single sample gave rise to the 14 T cell receptor beta chains below, sequenced in a study of response to subunit inactivated influenza vaccine. TCRdb fed the RT-PCR reads into MiXCR, producing one record per CDR3 protein. The data contain 500,000 or so distinct CDR3 sequences, 15% to 20% of them singletons. The source material was CD4+ T cells sorted from PBMCs, sampled around 2 years after vaccination. These receptors originate from a man aged 50 to 69 who received an inactivated influenza vaccine.

This clonotype was seen only a few times. The chain employs TRBV4-1 and TRBJ2-1; D not certain. Germline CDR1 is MGHRA and CDR2 is YSYEKL. The CDR3 runs 18 residues. The V gene lost 3 bases and the J gene lost 1 base, with 19 bases spanning the gap. The CDR3 sequence: CASSQSVSRSPSYNEQFF. The CDR3 DNA follows: TGCGCCAGCAGCCAGTCTGTAAGTCGATCCCCATCCTACAATGAGCAGTTCTTC.

This clonotype has ten or more counts. The chain employs TRBV20-1 and TRBJ2-1; 7 bases align to TRBD2. The trim removed 6 bases at V and 0 bases at J, leaving 14 bases unmatched. The germline V gene encodes CDR1 DFQATT and CDR2 SNEGSKA (reference sequence). The CDR3 consists of 17 residues. CDR3 sequence (DNA): TGCAGTGCCCACGGGGGGACCAGCCAAATCTCCTACAATGAGCAGTTCTTC. Its protein is CSAHGGTSQISYNEQFF.

The CDR3 DNA is TGTGCCAGCAGCTGGACGACAGGGGCCAGCACAGATACGCAGTATTTT. As protein: CASSWTTGASTDTQYF. The chain joins TRBV7-9 to TRBJ2-3; TRBD1 matches at 8 bases. The ends lost 4 bases at V and 0 bases at J; junction bases unmatched: 6. Germline V CDR1 and CDR2: SEHNR, FQNEAQ (reference sequence). This CDR3 comprises 16 residues. The full variable domain, completed using reference TRBV7-9 and TRBJ2-3, is DTGVSQNPRHKITKRGQNVTFRCDPISEHNRLYWYRQTLGQGPEFLTYFQNEAQLEKSRLLSDRFSAERPKGSFSTLEIQRTEQGDSAMYLCASSWTTGASTDTQYFGPGTRLTVL.

As concerns this clonotype: The junction and the germline gene differ at one end; a read error may be behind it. The chain is built from TRBV25-1 and TRBJ1-1; D gene ambiguous. The CDR3 loop spans 13 amino acids. Germline V gives CDR1 MGHDK, CDR2 SYGVNS. CDR3 loop: CASSESVKTEAFF. The CDR3 region has the DNA TGTGCCAGCAGTGAATCTGTGAAGACTGAAGCTTTCTTT.

This clonotype was seen only once. The chain uses TRBV9 and TRBJ2-3; 8 bases match TRBD1. V was clipped by 0 bases and J by 4 bases; unmatched bases: 7. This CDR3 contains 16 residues. The germline gives CDR1 SGDLS, CDR2 YYNGEE. DNA for the CDR3: TGTGCCAGCAGCGTAGGCAGGGGGCTGGCTGCAGATACGCAGTATTTT. Amino acid sequence: CASSVGRGLAADTQYF.

This clonotype was seen only a few times. The chain uses TRBV7-9 and TRBJ2-3; 7 bases fit TRBD1. Losses at the gene ends were 4 bases for V and 0 bases for J; bases not matched to a gene: 7. The CDR3 extends over 16 amino acids. Germline CDR1 reads SEHNR; CDR2 reads FQNEAQ (reference sequence). The CDR3 spells CASSYQGQISTDTQYF. Written as DNA, the CDR3 is TGTGCCAGCAGCTATCAGGGACAGATTAGCACAGATACGCAGTATTTT.

Only a few counts were recorded for this clonotype. V and J are TRBV29-1 and TRBJ1-2, with D tentatively TRBD1 (5 bases). V lost 7 bases to trimming and J lost 7 bases, with 13 bases between them. The CDR3 length is 11 residues. The germline V gene has CDR1 SQVTM and CDR2 ANQGSEA. The CDR3 here is CSAGGDGGYTF. DNA of the CDR3: TGCAGCGCCGGAGGGGACGGTGGCTACACCTTC.

This clonotype was seen a handful of times. The chain joins TRBV29-1 to TRBJ2-5; 8 nucleotides align to TRBD2. This CDR3 is built from 13 residues. V lost 6 bases, J lost 1 base, and 4 bases stayed unmatched. Germline V gene data show CDR1 as SQVTM and CDR2 as ANQGSEA. The CDR3 protein is CSVAGAGQETQYF. DNA for the CDR3: TGCAGCGTAGCGGGGGCTGGCCAAGAGACCCAGTACTTC. Full variable domain (outside the CDR3, taken from reference TRBV29-1 and TRBJ2-5): SAVISQKPSRDICQRGTSLTIQCQVDSQVTMMFWYRQQPGQSLTLIATANQGSEATYESGFVIDKFPISRPNLTFSTLTVSNMSPEDSSIYLCSVAGAGQETQYFGPGTRLLVL.

This clonotype occurred a few times. The chain carries TRBV5-1 and TRBJ2-7; 7 positions match TRBD1. Per germline, CDR1 SGHRS and CDR2 YFSETQ. Unmatched junction bases numbered 10, after V lost 7 bases and J lost 6 bases. The CDR3 is made up of 13 amino acids. The CDR3 region is CASQGPGGVEQYF. CDR3 coding DNA: TGCGCCAGCCAAGGGCCAGGGGGAGTCGAGCAGTACTTC.

This clonotype has more than one count but fewer than ten. CDR3 nucleotides: TGCGCCAGCAGTAAGGGGCAGGCTAGCACAGATACGCAGTATTTT. It codes for CASSKGQASTDTQYF. The chain joins TRBV10-2 to TRBJ2-3, with a tentative D call TRBD1 (5 bases). The CDR3 runs to 15 residues. Germline V CDR1 and CDR2: WSHSY, SAAADI. V was shortened by 5 bases and J by 0 bases, with 12 bases between the two germline ends.

This clonotype was seen a few times. The chain uses TRBV20-1 and TRBJ2-7; maybe TRBD1 (6 bases). The CDR3 runs to 14 residues. Trimming removed 2 bases from V and 4 bases from J, with 15 bases in between. The germline gives CDR1 DFQATT, CDR2 SNEGSKA (reference sequence). CDR3 sequence: CSARTGQILYEQYF. In DNA form, the CDR3 reads TGCAGTGCTAGAACTGGACAGATACTTTACGAGCAGTACTTC.

This clonotype occurred a few times. V gene TRBV10-3 combines with J gene TRBJ2-5, with TRBD2 matching over 9 bases. J was trimmed by 5 bases and V by 2 bases; bases with no gene match: 6. This CDR3 contains 15 residues. The germline V gene has CDR1 ENHRY and CDR2 SYGVKD. The CDR3 nucleotides read TGTGCCATCAGTGAGAGGAGTGGACTAGCGGAGACCCAGTACTTC. It is translated as CAISERSGLAETQYF.

This clonotype came up a few times. At one end the junction does not follow the germline gene, possibly because of a read error. The chain links TRBV20-1 to TRBJ2-1, with 11 positions matching TRBD1. The CDR3 is 14 residues long. The germline V gene has CDR1 DFQATT and CDR2 SNEGSKA (reference sequence). The CDR3 loop is CSARGQGALYEQFF. The CDR3 DNA sequence: TGCAGTGCCAGAGGACAGGGGGCCCTATATGAGCAGTTCTTC.

This clonotype was found many times. The chain links TRBV12-3 or TRBV12-4 to TRBJ2-2, with D unresolved. Deletions cut 10 bases from V and 3 bases from J, with 6 bases between. The CDR3 extends over 11 amino acids. The CDR3 region has the DNA TGTGCCAACTTATACACCGGGGAGCTGTTTTTT. Translation gives CANLYTGELFF.